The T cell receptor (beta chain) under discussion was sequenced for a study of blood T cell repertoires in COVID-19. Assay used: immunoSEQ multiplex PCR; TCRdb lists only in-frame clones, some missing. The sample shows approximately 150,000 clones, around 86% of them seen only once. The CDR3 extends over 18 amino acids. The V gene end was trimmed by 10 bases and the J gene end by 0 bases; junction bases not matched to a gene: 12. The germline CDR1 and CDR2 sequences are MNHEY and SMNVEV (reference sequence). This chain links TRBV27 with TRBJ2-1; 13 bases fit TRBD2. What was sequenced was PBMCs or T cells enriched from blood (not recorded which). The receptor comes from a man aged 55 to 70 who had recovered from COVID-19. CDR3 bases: TGTGCCACCCAAATCGGGACTAGCGGGGCTAGCTCCTACAATGAGCAGTTCTTC. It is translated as CATQIGTSGASSYNEQFF.